This TCR beta chain was retrieved from a study of cytomegalovirus exposure and HLA in healthy donors (dated by TCRdb to about 2017). Describing the broader study: An earlier analysis of approximately 640 of the donors reported roughly 270 Gb of sequence data and around 110 million unique TCR beta sequences from 150 million to 200 million T cells. The study used immunosequencing to profile the T cell repertoires of approximately 640 subjects and linked those repertoires to cytomegalovirus serostatus. An earlier analysis of 587 of the donors used high-throughput TCR beta sequencing to judge whether each TCR beta V gene segment behaved as functional or pseudogenic. To predict cytomegalovirus infection status, the study combined high-throughput TCR immunosequencing, statistical association of individual TCRs with disease status, and machine learning. Several DR-DQ haplotypes were treated as single units for association and clustering because of strong linkage in the cohort. Of the roughly 400 genotyped donors, less than 90% were placed in the genetic ancestry cluster associated with self-reported Caucasian donors. Approximately 310 gigabases of sequencing data and 75 million to 85 million unique TCR sequences made up an early release that covered nearly 650 HLA-typed donors. HLA typing covered class I and class II loci at four-digit resolution. The study aimed to test whether cataloging public T cell receptors could reveal signatures of past pathogen exposure. A later genetic analysis used genome-wide SNP genotypes for about 60% of the 666 donors, treating that subset as a discovery cohort. Rather than drawing on any new phenotypic data, the later analysis identified candidate immune exposures from TCR beta sequences and the way those sequences occurred across donors. Among 350 to 400 genotyped donors of the cohort, an average of approximately 230,000 unique TCR beta nucleotide sequences were sequenced per donor, 15% to 20% of them non-productive. Alongside the repertoire data, information on donor age, sex, ethnicity and CMV serostatus was compiled. The number of typed donors differed by locus: about 620-630 for A, B, C, DRB1 and DQB1; 522 for DQA1; approximately 600 for DPA1; and about 450 for DPB1. Along with the approximately 600-subject first cohort, a separate validation cohort of about 110 different subjects was used. To study patterns of TCR occurrence, a later analysis re-analyzed previously published TCR beta repertoires from several hundred donors and added high-resolution HLA genotyping. All discovery cohort repertoires had been generated using a single sequencing platform.

This clone was counted a single time. Its antigen is unknown. One base away there is no much larger clone; base qualities are not given. Library preparation used the immunoSEQ multiplex PCR assay. The multiplex PCR relied on a mix of 60 forward primers for TCR Vbeta segments and 13 reverse primers for TCR Jbeta segments. The CDR3 region of rearranged TCR beta genes was amplified from genomic DNA by a multiplex PCR assay. On the Illumina HiSeq System, the amplified TCR beta libraries were sequenced as 87-base-pair reads. Per the original workflow: Across the 640 or so repertoires, a later analysis counted 80 million or so unique TCR beta chains, 9.5 million to 13 million of which were shared by at least two donors. To remove PCR and sequencing errors, raw reads were error-corrected and collapsed into unique sequences using a nearest-neighbor algorithm that merged closely related sequences. V, D and J gene segments were assigned by aligning CDR3 sequences to IMGT reference sequences. For a sequence to be retained, at least a six-nucleotide match to both a V gene segment and a J gene segment was required. A rearrangement was called productive if the CDR3 had no stop codons and remained in frame with V and J, and every other rearrangement was called non-productive. Following IMGT convention, CDR3 was defined as the stretch from the second conserved V-encoded cysteine to the conserved J-encoded phenylalanine. The earlier analysis of roughly 590 of the donors excluded sequences that lacked an unambiguous match to a single V gene segment. In an earlier analysis of some 590 of the donors, V segments were called functional above 56.7% productive rearrangements and were called segregating when the between-donor standard deviation exceeded 5%. A statistical classification framework was built to diagnose cytomegalovirus status from the catalog of TCR beta chain sequences. A later analysis assigned V and J genes by comparing TCR nucleotide sequences with IMGT/GENE-DB human TR gene sequences. The TCRdist pipeline was used in a later analysis to assign CDR3 sequences and most-parsimonious VDJ recombination scenarios. In a later analysis, each TCR beta chain was defined by its CDR3 amino acid sequence together with its V-gene family, and reads lacking a unique V-gene family were excluded. To address suspected cross-contamination and a sequencing artifact, a later analysis removed around 600 highly shared, low-generation-probability nucleotide sequences. In a later analysis, a clonal expansion index for each public chain was calculated from normalized within-repertoire ranks of inferred template counts. Generation probabilities in a later analysis came from a VDJ recombination model fitted to out-of-frame rearrangements, and those results were checked against IGoR. A later analysis scored TCR-TCR, TCR-HLA and TCR-CMV co-occurrence with hypergeometric tests, applying a repertoire-size bias correction to TCR pairs. To estimate false discovery rates, a later analysis permuted the HLA or CMV assignments 20 times. In a later analysis, co-occurring TCRs were grouped using DBSCAN, and TCRdist sequence similarity was added for clustering within HLA-allele-positive subsets. Repertoires with fewer than 30,000 or more than 120,000 public chains, plus five repertoires with anomalous nucleotide sharing, were excluded from co-occurrence clustering. The source is immuneACCESS, and TCRdb retained only in-frame sequences with V and J called. Part of the clones is not carried over; for the studies checked, unresolved V genes explain less than half of this, and the remainder is unexplained. V, J and clone size are those of that table, while D and trimming were read from the DNA. Present in this sample are approximately 140,000 clones, around three quarters of which were seen just once. 2% to 2.5% of the sample goes to the ten largest clones.

The cohort was made up of hundreds of healthy bone marrow donors. At the time of sampling, every cohort member was nominally healthy, though immune exposures that went unrecorded were likely present. The donor was CMV seronegative and belonged to the group of 320 or so seronegative cohort members. Every donor gave a peripheral blood sample, and the peripheral blood mononuclear cells from that sample were used for TCR beta sequencing. The Qiagen DNeasy Blood Extraction Kit was used to extract genomic DNA from the blood cell samples. Overall study outcomes, separate from this receptor: A later analysis reported that several top co-occurrence clusters appeared linked to parvovirus B19, influenza, CMV and Epstein-Barr virus. A few of the identified cytomegalovirus-associated TCR beta chains were confirmed in vitro to be specific for cytomegalovirus antigens. The earlier analysis of approximately 540 of the donors excluded over 15 rarely observed V segments, including chromosome 9 orphons, because counts were too low. A later analysis found that most CMV-associated TCR beta chains appeared HLA-restricted, with HLA associations seemingly driven largely by CMV exposure. Because some donors lacked HLA typing at each locus, the association tests relied only on the typed subset. Compared with the roughly 670-donor mean, donors in an Asian-associated ancestry cluster had fewer N-insertions in productive TCRs, according to a later genetic analysis. Specific HLA alleles were associated with over 15,000 TCR beta sequences at a false discovery rate of 0.05 in a later analysis. In a later analysis, the rate of TCR association differed among HLA loci, with DRB1 alleles having the most associated TCRs and HLA-C alleles having the fewest. The study listed 164 TCR beta chains as associated with cytomegalovirus. In an earlier analysis of some 540 of the donors, most TCR beta V segments appeared in productive rearrangements about 87% or about 30% of the time, broadly matching IMGT annotations. Immune exposure information for the cohort was limited to CMV serostatus. A later genetic analysis associated a missense DCLRE1C variant with V-gene and J-gene trimming of TCR beta chains, and an independent cohort replicated the association. A later analysis found that HLA-associated TCR beta chains were more clonally expanded and had lower generation probabilities than equally common non-associated chains. Cytomegalovirus status was reported to be diagnosed by the classifier with high specificity and sensitivity in both the original and validation cohorts. According to the authors, the approach could potentially be generalized to other disease states and immunological phenotypes. This cohort had only TCR beta chains sequenced, and the lack of alpha or paired-chain data limited which features could be detected. The sequencing pipeline was judged likely to have produced a cluster of highly shared sequence variants as a technical artifact. Roughly uniform sequencing depth across donors was assumed in presence/absence analyses, although this assumption may not hold. When HLA alleles, especially DR and DQ, strongly co-occurred, TCR associations were difficult to assign to individual alleles. A further reported finding was that TCR beta sequences accurately predicted the HLA-A and HLA-B alleles for most subjects in the first cohort. Some IMGT-functional V segments, including TRBV6-2 and TRBV6-3, could not be distinguished by the 87-base-pair reads and were therefore excluded. Correlated functional status among segregating V segments might reflect linkage disequilibrium, but an unknown experimental factor could not be ruled out. Across donors, most TCR sequences were observed very rarely, whereas some public TCRs were present in many individuals.

Measured from the cysteine to the phenylalanine, the CDR3 is 14 residues long. The entry retains the CDR3 DNA only, 42 bases that are in frame from base 1. Sequences SGHRS (CDR1) and YFSETQ (CDR2) are obtained from the germline V gene. Relative to germline, V is 3 bases shorter and J is 7 bases shorter, with 16 bases between their ends. Sequencing used PBMCs. The receptor's source is a man between 25 and 39 years old in good health and CMV-seronegative. The V and J segments used are TRBV5-1 and TRBJ1-2; TRBD1 could be the D gene, as 5 bases match. The DNA sequence follows: TGCGCCAGCAGCTCCTTTGTATCTGGGGCTGGCTACACCTTC. Translation gives CASSSFVSGAGYTF.